The 2 T cell receptor beta chains given below trace back to one sample, sequenced in a study of T-cell reconstitution after alpha-beta-depleted transplantation in children. Preparing the TCRbeta library involved the use of unique molecular identifiers. TCRdb itself ran the PCR reads through MiXCR, one entry per CDR3 protein. The table has fewer than 750,000 distinct CDR3 sequences, 25% to 30% seen once. Sample: PBMCs, taken before TCRalphabeta/CD19-depleted stem cell transplant. The receptors stem from a boy under three years old with Wiskott-Aldrich syndrome, due to receive a stem cell transplant.

V usage is TRBV29-1 and J usage is TRBJ2-2; a weak D match, TRBD1 (5 bases). The V end was cut by 7 bases, the J end by 6 bases, with 9 bases between. Looked up from germline, CDR1 is SQVTM and CDR2 is ANQGSEA. The CDR3 has 11 amino acids. The CDR3 protein is CSAIRAGELFF. DNA for the CDR3: TGCAGCGCCATCAGGGCCGGGGAGCTGTTTTTT.

This clonotype was seen only a few times. This chain connects TRBV7-9 to TRBJ2-3, with D unclear. The CDR3 loop spans 13 amino acids. Trimming shortened V by 8 bases and J by 2 bases, and 11 bases separated the two germline ends. Looked up from germline, CDR1 is SEHNR and CDR2 is FQNEAQ (reference sequence). For the CDR3, the DNA is TGTGCCAGCCCTGACACCCTCACAGATACGCAGTATTTT. It specifies CASPDTLTDTQYF. Drawing the rest from reference TRBV7-9 and TRBJ2-3, the complete variable domain is DTGVSQNPRHKITKRGQNVTFRCDPISEHNRLYWYRQTLGQGPEFLTYFQNEAQLEKSRLLSDRFSAERPKGSFSTLEIQRTEQGDSAMYLCASPDTLTDTQYFGPGTRLTVL.